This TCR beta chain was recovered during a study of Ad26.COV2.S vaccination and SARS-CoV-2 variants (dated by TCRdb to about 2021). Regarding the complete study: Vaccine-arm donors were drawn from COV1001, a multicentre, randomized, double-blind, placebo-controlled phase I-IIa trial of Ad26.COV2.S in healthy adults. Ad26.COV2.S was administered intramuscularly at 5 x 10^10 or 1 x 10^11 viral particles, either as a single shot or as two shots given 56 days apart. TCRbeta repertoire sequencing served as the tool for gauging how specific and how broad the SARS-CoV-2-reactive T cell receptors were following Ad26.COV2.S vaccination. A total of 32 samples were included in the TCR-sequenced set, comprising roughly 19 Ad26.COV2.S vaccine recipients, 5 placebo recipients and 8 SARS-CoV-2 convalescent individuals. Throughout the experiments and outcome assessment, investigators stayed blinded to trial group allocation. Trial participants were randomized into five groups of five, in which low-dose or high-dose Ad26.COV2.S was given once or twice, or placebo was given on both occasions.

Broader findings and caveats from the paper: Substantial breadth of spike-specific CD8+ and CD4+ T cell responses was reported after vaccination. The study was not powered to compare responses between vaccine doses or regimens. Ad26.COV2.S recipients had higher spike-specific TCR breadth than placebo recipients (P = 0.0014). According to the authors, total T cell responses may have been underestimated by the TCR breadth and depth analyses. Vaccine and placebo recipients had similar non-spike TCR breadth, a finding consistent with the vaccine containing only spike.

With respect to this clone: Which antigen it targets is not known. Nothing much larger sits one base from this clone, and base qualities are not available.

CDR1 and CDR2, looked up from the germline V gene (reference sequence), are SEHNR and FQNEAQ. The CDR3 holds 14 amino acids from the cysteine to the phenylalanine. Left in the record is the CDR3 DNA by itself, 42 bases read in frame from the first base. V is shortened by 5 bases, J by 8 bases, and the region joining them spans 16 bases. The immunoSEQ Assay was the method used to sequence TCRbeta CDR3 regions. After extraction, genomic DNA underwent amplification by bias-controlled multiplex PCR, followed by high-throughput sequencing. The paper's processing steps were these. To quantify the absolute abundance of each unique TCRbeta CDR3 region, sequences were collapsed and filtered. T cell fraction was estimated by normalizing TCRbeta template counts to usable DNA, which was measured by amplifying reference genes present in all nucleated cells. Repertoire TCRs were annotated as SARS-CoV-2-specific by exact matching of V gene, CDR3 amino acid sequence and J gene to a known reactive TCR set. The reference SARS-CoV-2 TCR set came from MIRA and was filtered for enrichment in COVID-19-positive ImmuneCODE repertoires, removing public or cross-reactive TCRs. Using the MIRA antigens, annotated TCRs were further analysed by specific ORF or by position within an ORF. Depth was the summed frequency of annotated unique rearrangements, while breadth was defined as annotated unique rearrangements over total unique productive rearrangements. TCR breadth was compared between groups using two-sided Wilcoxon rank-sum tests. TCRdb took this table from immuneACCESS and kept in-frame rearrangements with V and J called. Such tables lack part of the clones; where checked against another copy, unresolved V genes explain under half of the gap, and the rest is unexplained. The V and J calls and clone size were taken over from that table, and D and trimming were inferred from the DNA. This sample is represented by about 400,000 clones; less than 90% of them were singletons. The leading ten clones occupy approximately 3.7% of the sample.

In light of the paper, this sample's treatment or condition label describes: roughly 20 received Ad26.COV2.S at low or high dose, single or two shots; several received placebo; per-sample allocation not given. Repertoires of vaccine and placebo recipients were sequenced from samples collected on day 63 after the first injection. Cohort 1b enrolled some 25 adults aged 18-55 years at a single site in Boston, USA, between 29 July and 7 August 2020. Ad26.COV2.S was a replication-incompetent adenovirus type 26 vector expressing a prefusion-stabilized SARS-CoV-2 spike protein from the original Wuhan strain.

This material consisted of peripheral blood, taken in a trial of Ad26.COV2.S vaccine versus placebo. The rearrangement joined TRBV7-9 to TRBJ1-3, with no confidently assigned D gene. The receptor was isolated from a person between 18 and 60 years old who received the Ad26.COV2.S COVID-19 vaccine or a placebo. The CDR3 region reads CASSRSTPLDTIYF. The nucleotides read TGTGCCAGCAGCCGATCGACACCGTTGGACACCATATATTTT.